This entry features one T cell receptor (beta chain) sequence. CDR1 and CDR2 from the germline V gene are SEHNR and FQNEAQ (reference sequence). The CDR3 spans 13 residues. Trimming removed 0 bases at V and 7 bases at J, with 9 bases between. This sample stems from a study of control samples from healthy donors and cancer patients. The method was immunoSEQ multiplex PCR; TCRdb's version includes in-frame clones alone and lacks a portion of them. The sample holds some 78,000 clones, 85% to 90% seen once. The specimen was blood. The chain joins TRBV7-9 to TRBJ1-1; D possibly corresponds to TRBD1 (5 bases). The TCR originated in a woman in her fifties or sixties in good health. The CDR3 loop reads CASSLAGRGEAFF. CDR3 in DNA: TGTGCCAGCAGCTTAGCGGGAAGGGGTGAAGCTTTCTTT.